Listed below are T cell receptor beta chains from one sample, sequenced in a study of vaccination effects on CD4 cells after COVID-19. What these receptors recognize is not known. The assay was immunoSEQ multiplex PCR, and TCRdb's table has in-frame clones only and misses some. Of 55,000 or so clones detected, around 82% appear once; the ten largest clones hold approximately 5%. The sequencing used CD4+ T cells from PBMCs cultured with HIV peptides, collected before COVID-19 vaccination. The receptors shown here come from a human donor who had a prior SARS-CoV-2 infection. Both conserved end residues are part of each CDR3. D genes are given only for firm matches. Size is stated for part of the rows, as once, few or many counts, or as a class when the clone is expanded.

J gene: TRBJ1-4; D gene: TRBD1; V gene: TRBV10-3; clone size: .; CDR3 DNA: TGTGCCATCAGTGTGGGACAGGGGGTTAATGAAAAACTGTTTTTT; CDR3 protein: CAISVGQGVNEKLFF
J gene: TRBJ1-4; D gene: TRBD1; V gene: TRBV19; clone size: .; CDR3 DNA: TGTGCCAGTAGTTTCCGGGACAGCAAACAGTGGATTGAAAAACTGTTTTTT; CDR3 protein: CASSFRDSKQWIEKLFF
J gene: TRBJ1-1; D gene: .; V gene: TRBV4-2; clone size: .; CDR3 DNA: TGTGCCAGCAGCCCCCGGCGAGGGCGGAACACTGAAGCTTTCTTT; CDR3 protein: CASSPRRGRNTEAFF
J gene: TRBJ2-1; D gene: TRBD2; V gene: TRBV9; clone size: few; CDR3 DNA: TGTGCCAGCAGCGTAGCTCAAACCGGGACTAGCGGCTACAATGAGCAGTTCTTC; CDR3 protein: CASSVAQTGTSGYNEQFF
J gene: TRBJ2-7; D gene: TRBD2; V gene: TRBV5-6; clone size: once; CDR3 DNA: TGTGCCAGCAGCCCACTACCACTAGCGGGGGGGTGGTACGAGCAGTACTTC; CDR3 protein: CASSPLPLAGGWYEQYF
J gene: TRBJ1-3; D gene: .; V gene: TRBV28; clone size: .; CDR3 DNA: TGTGCCAGCAGTTCCCACGACAGGTTCTCTGGAAACACCATATATTTT; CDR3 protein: CASSSHDRFSGNTIYF
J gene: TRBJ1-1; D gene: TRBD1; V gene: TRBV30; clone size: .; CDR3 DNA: TGTGCCGGTTTCCGGCAGGGGGCAGGGTGGGCTCGGTTT; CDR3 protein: CAGFRQGAGWARF
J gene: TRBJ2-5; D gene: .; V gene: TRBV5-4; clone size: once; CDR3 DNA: TGTGCCAGCAGCAGAGACAGGCAAGAGACCCAGTACTTC; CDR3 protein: CASSRDRQETQYF
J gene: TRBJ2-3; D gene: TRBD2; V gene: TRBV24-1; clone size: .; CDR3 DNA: TGTGCCACCAGTGATGGAAAGGGACTAGCGGGAGATACAGATACGCAGTATTTT; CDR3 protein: CATSDGKGLAGDTDTQYF
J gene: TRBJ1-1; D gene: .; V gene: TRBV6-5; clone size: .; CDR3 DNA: TGTGCCAGCAGGCTTGACAACTACGGTGTGGCTTTCTTT; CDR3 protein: CASRLDNYGVAFF
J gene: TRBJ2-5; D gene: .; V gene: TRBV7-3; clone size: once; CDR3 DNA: TGTGCCAGCAGCTTACACGACCAAGAGACCCAGTACTTC; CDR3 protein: CASSLHDQETQYF
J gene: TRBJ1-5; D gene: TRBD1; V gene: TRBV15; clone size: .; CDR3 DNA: TGTGCCACCAGCTCAAGTCAACAGGGGATTAGCAATCAGCCCCAGCATTTT; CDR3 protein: CATSSSQQGISNQPQHF
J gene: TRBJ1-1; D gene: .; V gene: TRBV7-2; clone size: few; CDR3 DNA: TGTGCCAGCAGCTTAGGTCCCGGGAGGAACACTGAAGCTTTCTTT; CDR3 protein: CASSLGPGRNTEAFF
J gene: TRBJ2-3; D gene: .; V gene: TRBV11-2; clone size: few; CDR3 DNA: TGTGCCAGCAGCTTAGTTAGGGCCCCCCATACGCAGTATTTT; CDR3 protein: CASSLVRAPHTQYF
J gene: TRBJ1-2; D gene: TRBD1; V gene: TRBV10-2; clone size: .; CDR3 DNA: TGCGCCAGCAGTGATGGCAGGGGGTCTGGGTCTAACTATGGCTACACCTTC; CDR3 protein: CASSDGRGSGSNYGYTF
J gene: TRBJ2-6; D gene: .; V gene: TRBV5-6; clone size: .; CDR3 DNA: TGTGCCAGCAGCCCCGGTCGCTCTGGGGCCAACGTCCTGACTTTC; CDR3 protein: CASSPGRSGANVLTF
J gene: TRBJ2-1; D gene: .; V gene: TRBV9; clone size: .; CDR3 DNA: TGTGCCAGCAGCCCCCCGGGTAGCGCCGATGCCCGGCAGTTCTTC; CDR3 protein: CASSPPGSADARQFF
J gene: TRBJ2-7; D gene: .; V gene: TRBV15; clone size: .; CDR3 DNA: TGTGCCACCAGCAGAGACAGGGTATCCTACGAGCAGTACTTC; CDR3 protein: CATSRDRVSYEQYF
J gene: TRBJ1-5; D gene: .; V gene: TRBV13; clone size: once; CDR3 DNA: TGTGCCAGCAGCTTGGGGTTAGATCAGCCCCAGCATTTT; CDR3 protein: CASSLGLDQPQHF
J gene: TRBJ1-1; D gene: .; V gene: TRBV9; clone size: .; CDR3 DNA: TGTGCCAGCAGCCCCAAAGGGGAGCGGGAAGCTTTCTTT; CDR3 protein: CASSPKGEREAFF
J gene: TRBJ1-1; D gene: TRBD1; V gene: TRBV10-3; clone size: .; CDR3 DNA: TGTGCCATCAGTGGACCGGGACAGGGGGCTTCTGAAGCTTTCTTT; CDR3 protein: CAISGPGQGASEAFF
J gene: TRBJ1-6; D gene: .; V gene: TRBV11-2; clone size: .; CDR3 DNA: TGTGCCAGCAGCTTTTTTTCCTTGGTCGCATATTCACCCCTCCACTTT; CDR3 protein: CASSFFSLVAYSPLHF
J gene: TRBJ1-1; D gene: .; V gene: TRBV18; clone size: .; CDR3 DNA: TGTGCCAGCTCACCACACCCCTTGGGGGTTACCGCTGAAGCTTTCTTT; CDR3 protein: CASSPHPLGVTAEAFF
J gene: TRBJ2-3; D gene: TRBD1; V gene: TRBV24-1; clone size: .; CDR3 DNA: TGTGCCACCAGTGTCGGGACAGGGCGGCGAGATACGCAGTATTTT; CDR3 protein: CATSVGTGRRDTQYF
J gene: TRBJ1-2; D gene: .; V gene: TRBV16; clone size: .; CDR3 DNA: TGTGCCAGCAGCCAATCATCTTTCCAATCTAACTATGGCTACACCTTC; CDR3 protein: CASSQSSFQSNYGYTF
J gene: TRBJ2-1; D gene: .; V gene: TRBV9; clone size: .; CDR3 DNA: TGTGCCAGCAGCGTTGTCCCGTTTTCCTACAATGAGCAGTTCTTC; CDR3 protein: CASSVVPFSYNEQFF
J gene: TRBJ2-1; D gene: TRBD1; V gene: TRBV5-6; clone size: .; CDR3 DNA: TGTGCCAGCTATGACAGGGGCTGGCCCAATGAGCAGTTCTTC; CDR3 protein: CASYDRGWPNEQFF
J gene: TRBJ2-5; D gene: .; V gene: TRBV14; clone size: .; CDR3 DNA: TGTGCCAGCAGCTCGCTCCGGGATAGAGTGACCCAGTACTTC; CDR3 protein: CASSSLRDRVTQYF
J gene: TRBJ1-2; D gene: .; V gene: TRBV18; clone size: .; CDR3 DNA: TGTGCCAGCTCACGAGGCCGGCTCTATGGCTACACCTTC; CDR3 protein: CASSRGRLYGYTF
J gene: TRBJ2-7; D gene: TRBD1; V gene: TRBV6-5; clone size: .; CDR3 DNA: TGTGCCAGCGGCCGGGACAGGGAAACCTACGAGCAGTACTTC; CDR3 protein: CASGRDRETYEQYF